One sample yielded the 7 T cell receptor beta chains listed below, sequenced in a study of Graves' ophthalmopathy and Graves' hyperthyroidism. The authors amplified TCR beta CDR3 regions from RNA transcripts. First-round RT-PCR used HTBI primers; second-round multiplex PCR followed. TCRdb reprocessed the multiplex PCR reads with MiXCR, giving one entry per CDR3 protein. Of over a million distinct CDR3 sequences in the sample, roughly two fifths were seen once. Sequenced input: peripheral blood or thyroid tissue (not recorded which). These receptors all stem from an adult man with Graves' hyperthyroidism.

This clonotype was observed a handful of times. The junction departs from germline at one end; a sequencing error may be responsible. The J gene is TRBJ2-5, the V gene TRBV7-2; TRBD1 matches at 11 bases. The germline CDR1 and CDR2 sequences are SGHTA and FQGNSA. CDR3 length: 16 amino acids. CDR3 bases: TGCGCCAGCAGCCAAGGACAGGGGGCGGTAAGCGAGACCCAGTACTTC. The encoded protein is CASSQGQGAVSETQYF.

This clonotype came up a few times. This chain connects TRBV15 to TRBJ1-5; D not certain. The CDR3 is 15 amino acids. The germline V gene encodes CDR1 LNHNV and CDR2 YYDKDF (reference sequence). The V and J ends lost 0 bases and 11 bases respectively, with 17 bases between them. CDR3 nucleotide sequence: TGTGCCACCAGCAGAGATCGCCTAGCGGGAGAGACCCAGCATTTT. As protein: CATSRDRLAGETQHF. The whole variable domain, remainder taken from reference TRBV15 and TRBJ1-5, is DAMVIQNPRYQVTQFGKPVTLSCSQTLNHNVMYWYQQKSSQAPKLLFHYYDKDFNNEADTPDNFQSRRPNTSFCFLDIRSPGLGDTAMYLCATSRDRLAGETQHFGDGTRLSIL.

This sequence joins TRBV7-3 and TRBJ2-2, with 13 bases fitting TRBD2. The J segment lost 5 bases and the V segment lost 8 bases, leaving 14 bases of the junction unmatched. Germline V gene data show CDR1 as SGHTA and CDR2 as FQGTGA. The CDR3 is 18 amino acids. The CDR3: CASGSGLAGALWTGELFF. The CDR3 DNA follows: TGTGCCAGCGGCTCTGGACTAGCGGGGGCCCTGTGGACCGGGGAGCTGTTTTTT.

A word on this clonotype: The junction departs from the called germline gene at one end, perhaps through a read error. The chain recombines TRBV20-1 with TRBJ1-4, with 8 bases that match TRBD1. Germline V CDR1 and CDR2: DFQATT, SNEGSKA (reference sequence). The CDR3 has 14 amino acids. CDR3 loop: CNARQGSTNEKLFF. The CDR3 coding sequence is TGCAATGCTAGACAGGGGTCGACTAATGAAAAACTGTTTTTT.

This sequence joins TRBV25-1 and TRBJ2-2, with 9 positions matching TRBD1. In germline, CDR1 is MGHDK, CDR2 SYGVNS. The CDR3 spans 14 residues. The ends lost 6 bases at V and 4 bases at J; junction bases unmatched: 3. In DNA, the CDR3 is TGTGCCAGCAGAGGGACAGGGACCACCGGGGAGCTGTTTTTT. Translated, it gives CASRGTGTTGELFF.

This clonotype was detected many times. The chain uses TRBV5-6 and TRBJ1-2; tentative D call: TRBD1 (5 bases). CDR1 and CDR2 (germline): SGHDT, YYEEEE. Between the trimmed V and J ends, which lost 1 base and 1 base, there was a span of 8 bases. This CDR3 spans 14 amino acids. The CDR3: CASSLWQGNYGYTF. DNA for the CDR3: TGTGCCAGCAGCTTGTGGCAGGGTAACTATGGCTACACCTTC. Full variable domain (remainder filled in from reference TRBV5-6 and TRBJ1-2): DAGVTQSPTHLIKTRGQQVTLRCSPKSGHDTVSWYQQALGQGPQFIFQYYEEEERQRGNFPDRFSGHQFPNYSSELNVNALLLGDSALYLCASSLWQGNYGYTFGSGTRLTVV.

This clonotype was counted ten times or more. The V and J genes are TRBV19 and TRBJ1-2; 7 bases line up with TRBD1. CDR3 length: 15 residues. Germline CDR1 reads LNHDA; CDR2 reads SQIVND (reference sequence). With V trimmed by 7 bases and J by 3 bases, 11 bases remained unmatched. The CDR3 DNA follows: TGTGCCAGTACCCAAAACAGGGGTCGGGACTATGGCTACACCTTC. It translates to CASTQNRGRDYGYTF.